A single T cell receptor beta chain is shown here with its context. The CDR3 has 16 residues. Trimming left V 0 bases short and J 3 bases short, with 11 bases between. The V gene's germline CDR1 is KGHSH and CDR2 LQKENI. These data originate in a study of OX40 agonist ivuxolimab in advanced cancers. TCRdb keeps only in-frame clones here, not all; method: immunoSEQ multiplex PCR. Among about 69,000 clones listed, about 80% were seen once. V gene TRBV18 combines with J gene TRBJ2-2; a possible D gene is TRBD1 (5 bases). The sequence was obtained from an adult with an advanced solid tumor such as melanoma, head and neck, liver or kidney cancer. This sample comprised CD4+ or CD8+ T cells sorted from blood, obtained in a trial of the OX40 agonist ivuxolimab. Written as DNA, the CDR3 is TGTGCCAGCTCACCACCGTCGTCAGGGCACACCGGGGAGCTGTTTTTT. Translation gives CASSPPSSGHTGELFF.